The clone carrying this TCR beta chain was recorded many times. The data stem from a study of T cells after yellow fever vaccination. The V end was cut by 0 bases, the J end by 0 bases, with 9 bases between. This CDR3 has 16 amino acids. Germline loops: CDR1 ENHRY, CDR2 SYGVKD. TCRdb recomputed calls from the 5' RACE reads with MiXCR, one row per CDR3 protein. The table records 170,000 or so distinct CDR3 sequences, approximately 6% of them present only once. This clonotype was obtained from a man aged 18 to 30 who received the YFV17D yellow fever vaccine. The sequenced sample was CD4+ T cells sorted from PBMCs, obtained on the day of the first yellow fever vaccination. The chain is built from TRBV10-3 and TRBJ1-3; D unresolved. DNA for the CDR3: TGTGCCATCAGTGAGTCGATCCTACCCTCTGGAAACACCATATATTTT. Translating gives CAISESILPSGNTIYF.